One and the same sample provided the 5 T cell receptor beta chains below, sequenced in a study of blood T cell repertoires in COVID-19. Using immunoSEQ multiplex PCR, the repertoire was profiled, and TCRdb retains in-frame clones only, with some absent. The repertoire includes roughly 300,000 clones, approximately 90% of them detected once, and 5.5% to 7% sits in the top ten. The sample consisted of PBMCs or T cells enriched from blood (not recorded which). These receptors came from a woman aged 25 to 45 who had recovered from COVID-19.

To note about this clone: The sample holds other DNA sequences that translate to the same CDR3. V is TRBV2 and J is TRBJ2-3, with 12 bases matching TRBD2. The CDR3 has 15 residues. Germline V gene data show CDR1 as SNHLY and CDR2 as FYNNEI. Unmatched junction bases numbered 8, after V lost 8 bases and J lost 5 bases. CDR3 nucleotide sequence: TGTGCCAGCTCCGAACTAGCGGGGGGATTAGATACGCAGTATTTT. This codes for CASSELAGGLDTQYF.

V and J are TRBV7-6 and TRBJ1-4, with D hard to call. The length of the CDR3 is 14 residues. Germline CDR1 is SGHVS and CDR2 is FNYEAQ. V shed 5 bases and J shed 0 bases, with 7 bases lying between them. Here the CDR3 DNA reads TGTGCCAGCAGCCGGGTGGCAACTAATGAAAAACTGTTTTTT. Translation gives CASSRVATNEKLFF. Drawing the rest from reference TRBV7-6 and TRBJ1-4, the complete variable domain is GAGVSQSPRYKVTKRGQDVALRCDPISGHVSLYWYRQALGQGPEFLTYFNYEAQQDKSGLPNDRFSAERPEGSISTLTIQRTEQRDSAMYRCASSRVATNEKLFFGSGTQLSVL.

The chain employs TRBV6-5 and TRBJ2-7; 9 nucleotides agree with TRBD1. Germline values: CDR1 MNHEY, CDR2 SVGAGI. The CDR3 loop spans 16 amino acids. Losses at the gene ends were 2 bases for V and 4 bases for J; bases not matched to a gene: 9. CDR3 region: CASSYGPGQGLYEQYF. The DNA of the CDR3 is TGTGCCAGCAGTTACGGACCGGGACAGGGCTTATACGAGCAGTACTTC.

The chain has TRBV2 and TRBJ1-3; D gene unclear. Per germline, CDR1 SNHLY and CDR2 FYNNEI. The CDR3 runs 11 residues. Trimming shortened V by 7 bases and J by 4 bases, and 5 bases separated the two germline ends. CDR3: CASNRGNTIYF. The CDR3 coding sequence is TGTGCCAGCAACAGAGGAAACACCATATATTTT. The complete variable domain, with remaining parts taken from reference TRBV2 and TRBJ1-3, reads EPEVTQTPSHQVTQMGQEVILRCVPISNHLYFYWYRQILGQKVEFLVSFYNNEISEKSEIFDDQFSVERPDGSNFTLKIRSTKLEDSAMYFCASNRGNTIYFGEGSWLTVV.

This clone was found once. V usage is TRBV6-6 and J usage is TRBJ2-1, with no clear D. Between the trimmed V and J ends, which lost 2 bases and 6 bases, there was a span of 14 bases. This CDR3 comprises 15 residues. Germline V CDR1 and CDR2: MNHNY, SVGAGI (reference sequence). The CDR3 here is CASSYGPSYVNEQFF. CDR3 in DNA: TGTGCCAGCAGTTACGGGCCCAGCTATGTCAATGAGCAGTTCTTC.